This T cell receptor (beta chain) derives from a study of T cell responses to AZD1222 COVID-19 vaccine. The assay was immunoSEQ multiplex PCR, and TCRdb's table has in-frame clones only and misses some. This table has around 70,000 clones, about nine tenths appearing once. The CDR3 covers 11 residues. Germline loops: CDR1 SNHLY, CDR2 FYNNEI. V was clipped by 6 bases and J by 7 bases, with 9 bases between them. The sequencing used peripheral blood, collected on day 0 of AZD1222 vaccination. This receptor was obtained from an adult in good health. The chain links TRBV2 to TRBJ2-5, with unresolved D. The CDR3 DNA reads TGTGCCAGCAGGTTGTCAGCGACCCAGTACTTC. Residues: CASRLSATQYF.